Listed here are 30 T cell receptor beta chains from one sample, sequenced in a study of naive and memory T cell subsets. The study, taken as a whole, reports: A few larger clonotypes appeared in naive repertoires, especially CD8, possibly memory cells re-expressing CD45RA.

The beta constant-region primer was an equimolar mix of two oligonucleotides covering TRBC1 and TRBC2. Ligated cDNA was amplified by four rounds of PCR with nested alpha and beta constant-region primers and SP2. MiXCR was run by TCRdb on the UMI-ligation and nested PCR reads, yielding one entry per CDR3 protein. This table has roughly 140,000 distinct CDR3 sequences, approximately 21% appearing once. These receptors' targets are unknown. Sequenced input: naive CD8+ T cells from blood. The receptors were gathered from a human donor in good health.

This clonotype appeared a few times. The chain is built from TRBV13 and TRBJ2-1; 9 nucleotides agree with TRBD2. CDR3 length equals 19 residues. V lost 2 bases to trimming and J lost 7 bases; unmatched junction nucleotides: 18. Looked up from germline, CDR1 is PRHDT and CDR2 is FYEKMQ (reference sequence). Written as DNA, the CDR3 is TGTGCCAGCAGCTTAAGGGCCCTATCTGGAGCGGGAGGTTTGAATGAGCAGTTCTTC. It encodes CASSLRALSGAGGLNEQFF.

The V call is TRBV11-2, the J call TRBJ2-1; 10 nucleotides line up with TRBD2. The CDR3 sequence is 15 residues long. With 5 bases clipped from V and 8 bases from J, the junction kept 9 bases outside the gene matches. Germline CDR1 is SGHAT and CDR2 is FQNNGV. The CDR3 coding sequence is TGTGCCAGCAGCCCCACCCCTAGCGGGAGAGATGAGCAGTTCTTC. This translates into CASSPTPSGRDEQFF.

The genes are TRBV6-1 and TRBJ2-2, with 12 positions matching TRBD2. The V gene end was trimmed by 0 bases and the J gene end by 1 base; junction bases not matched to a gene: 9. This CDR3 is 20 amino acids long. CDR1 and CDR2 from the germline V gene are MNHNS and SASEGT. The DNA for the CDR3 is TGTGCCAGCAGTGAAGCGTGGGTGACTAGCGGGAGCCTGAACACCGGGGAGCTGTTTTTT. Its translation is CASSEAWVTSGSLNTGELFF.

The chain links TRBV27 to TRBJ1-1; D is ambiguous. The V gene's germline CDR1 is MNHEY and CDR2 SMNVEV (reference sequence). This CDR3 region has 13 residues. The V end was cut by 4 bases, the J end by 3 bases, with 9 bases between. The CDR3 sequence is CASSSRPYTEAFF. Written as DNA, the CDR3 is TGTGCCAGCAGTTCGCGCCCATACACTGAAGCTTTCTTT.

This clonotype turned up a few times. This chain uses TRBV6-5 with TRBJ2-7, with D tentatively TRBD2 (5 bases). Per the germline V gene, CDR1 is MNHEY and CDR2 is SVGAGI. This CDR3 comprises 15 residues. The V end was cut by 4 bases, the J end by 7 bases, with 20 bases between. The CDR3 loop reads CASSSPASSRGEQYF. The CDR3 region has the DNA TGTGCCAGCAGTTCCCCGGCCTCGTCCCGAGGGGAGCAGTACTTC.

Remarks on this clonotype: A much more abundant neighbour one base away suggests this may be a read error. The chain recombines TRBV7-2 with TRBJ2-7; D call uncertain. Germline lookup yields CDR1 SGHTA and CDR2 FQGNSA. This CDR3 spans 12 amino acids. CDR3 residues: CDSSLGSAEQYF. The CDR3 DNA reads TGTGACAGCAGCTTAGGGTCGGCCGAGCAGTACTTC.

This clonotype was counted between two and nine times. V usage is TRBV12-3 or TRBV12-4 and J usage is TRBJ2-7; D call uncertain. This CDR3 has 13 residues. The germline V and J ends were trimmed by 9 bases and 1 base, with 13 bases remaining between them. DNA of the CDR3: TGTGCCAGTTGGGAAGACGGATCCTACGAGCAGTACTTC. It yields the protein CASWEDGSYEQYF.

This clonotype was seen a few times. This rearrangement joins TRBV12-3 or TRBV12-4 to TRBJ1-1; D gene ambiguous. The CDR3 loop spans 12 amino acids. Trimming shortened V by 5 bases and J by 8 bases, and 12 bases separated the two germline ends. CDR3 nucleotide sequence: TGTGCCAGCAGTGCTGGACGGTTAGAAGCTTTCTTT. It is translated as CASSAGRLEAFF.

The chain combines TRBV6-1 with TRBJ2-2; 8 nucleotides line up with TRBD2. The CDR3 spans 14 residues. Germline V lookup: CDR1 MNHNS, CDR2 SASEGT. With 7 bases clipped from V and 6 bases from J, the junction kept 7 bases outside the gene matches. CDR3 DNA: TGTGCCAGCATCTCCGGGAGGGCCGCCGGGGAGCTGTTTTTT. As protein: CASISGRAAGELFF.

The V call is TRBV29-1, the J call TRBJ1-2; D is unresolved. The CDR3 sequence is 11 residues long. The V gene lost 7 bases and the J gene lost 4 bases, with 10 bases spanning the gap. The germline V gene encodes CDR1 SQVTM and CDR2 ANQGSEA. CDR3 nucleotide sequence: TGCAGCGCCAAGACATCCTATGGCTACACCTTC. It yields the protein CSAKTSYGYTF. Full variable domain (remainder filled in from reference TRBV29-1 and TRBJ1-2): SAVISQKPSRDICQRGTSLTIQCQVDSQVTMMFWYRQQPGQSLTLIATANQGSEATYESGFVIDKFPISRPNLTFSTLTVSNMSPEDSSIYLCSAKTSYGYTFGSGTRLTVV.

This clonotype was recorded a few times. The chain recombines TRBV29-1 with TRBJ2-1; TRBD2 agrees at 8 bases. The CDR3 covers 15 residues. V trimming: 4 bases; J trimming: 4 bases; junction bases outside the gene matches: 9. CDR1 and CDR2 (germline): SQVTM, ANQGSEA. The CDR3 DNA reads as TGCAGCGTTGCCCCATCTAGCGGGTATTACAATGAGCAGTTCTTC. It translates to CSVAPSSGYYNEQFF.

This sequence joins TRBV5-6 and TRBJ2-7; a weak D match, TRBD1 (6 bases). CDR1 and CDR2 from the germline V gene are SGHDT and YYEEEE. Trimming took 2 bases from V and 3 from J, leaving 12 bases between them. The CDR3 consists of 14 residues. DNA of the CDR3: TGTGCCAGCAGCTTTGGACAGAAACACTACGAGCAGTACTTC. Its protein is CASSFGQKHYEQYF.

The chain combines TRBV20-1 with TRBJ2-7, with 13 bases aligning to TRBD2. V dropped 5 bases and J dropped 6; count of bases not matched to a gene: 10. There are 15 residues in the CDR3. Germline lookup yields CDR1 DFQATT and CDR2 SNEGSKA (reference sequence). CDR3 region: CSASGTSGTFGEQYF. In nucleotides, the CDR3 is TGCAGTGCTTCCGGGACTAGCGGGACGTTTGGCGAGCAGTACTTC.

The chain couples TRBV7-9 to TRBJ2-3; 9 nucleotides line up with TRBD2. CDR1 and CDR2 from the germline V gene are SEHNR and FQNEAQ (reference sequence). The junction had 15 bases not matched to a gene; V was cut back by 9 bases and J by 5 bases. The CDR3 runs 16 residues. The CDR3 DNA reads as TGTGCCAGACGAAGCGCGGGACTAGCCGGAGGAGATACGCAGTATTTT. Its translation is CARRSAGLAGGDTQYF.

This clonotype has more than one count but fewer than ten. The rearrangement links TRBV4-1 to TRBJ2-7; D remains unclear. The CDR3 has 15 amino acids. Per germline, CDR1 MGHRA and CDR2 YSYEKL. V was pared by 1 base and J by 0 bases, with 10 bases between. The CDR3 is CASSQVPDGSYEQYF. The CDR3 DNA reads TGCGCCAGCAGCCAAGTTCCAGACGGCTCCTACGAGCAGTACTTC.

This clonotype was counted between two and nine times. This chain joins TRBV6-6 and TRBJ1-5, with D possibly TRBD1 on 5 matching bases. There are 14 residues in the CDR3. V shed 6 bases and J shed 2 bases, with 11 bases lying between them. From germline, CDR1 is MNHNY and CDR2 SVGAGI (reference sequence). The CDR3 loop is CASSLGAGNQPQHF. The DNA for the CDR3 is TGTGCCAGCAGCCTAGGGGCCGGCAATCAGCCCCAGCATTTT.

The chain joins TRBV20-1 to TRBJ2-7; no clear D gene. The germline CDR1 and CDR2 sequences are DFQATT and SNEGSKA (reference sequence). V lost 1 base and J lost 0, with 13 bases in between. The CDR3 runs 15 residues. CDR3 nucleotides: TGCAGTGCTAGAGTGTTCCGGACGGCCTCCTACGAGCAGTACTTC. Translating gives CSARVFRTASYEQYF.

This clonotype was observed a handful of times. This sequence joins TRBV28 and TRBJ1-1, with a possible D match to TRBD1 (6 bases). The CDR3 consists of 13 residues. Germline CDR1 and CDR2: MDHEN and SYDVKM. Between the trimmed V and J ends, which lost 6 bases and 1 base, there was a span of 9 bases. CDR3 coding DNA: TGTGCCAGCAGGTTAGGGGGGAACACTGAAGCTTTCTTT. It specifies CASRLGGNTEAFF.

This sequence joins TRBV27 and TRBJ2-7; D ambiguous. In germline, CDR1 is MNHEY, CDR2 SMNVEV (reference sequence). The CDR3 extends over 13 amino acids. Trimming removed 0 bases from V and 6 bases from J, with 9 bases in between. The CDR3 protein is CASSLSAAAEQYF. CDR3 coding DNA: TGTGCCAGCAGTTTATCAGCCGCGGCCGAGCAGTACTTC.

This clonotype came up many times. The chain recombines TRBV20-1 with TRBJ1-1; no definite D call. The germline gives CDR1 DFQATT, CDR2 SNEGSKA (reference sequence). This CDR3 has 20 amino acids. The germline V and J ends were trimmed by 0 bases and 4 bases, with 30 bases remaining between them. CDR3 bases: TGCAGTGCTAGAGATGATCTTGCTAAAGTCCCAGAAGGGTCGGGCACTGAAGCTTTCTTT. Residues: CSARDDLAKVPEGSGTEAFF.

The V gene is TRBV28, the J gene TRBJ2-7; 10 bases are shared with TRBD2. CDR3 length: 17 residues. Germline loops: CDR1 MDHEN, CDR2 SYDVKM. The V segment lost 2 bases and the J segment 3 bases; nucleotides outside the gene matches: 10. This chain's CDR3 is CASSLRAGGPIFYEQYF. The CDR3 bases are TGTGCCAGCAGTTTAAGAGCGGGAGGGCCTATTTTCTACGAGCAGTACTTC.

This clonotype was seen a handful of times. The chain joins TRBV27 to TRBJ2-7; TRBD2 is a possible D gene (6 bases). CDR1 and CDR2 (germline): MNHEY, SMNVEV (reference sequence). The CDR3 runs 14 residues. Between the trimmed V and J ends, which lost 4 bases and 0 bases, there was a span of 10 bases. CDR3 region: CASSSGGASYEQYF. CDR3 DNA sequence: TGTGCCAGCAGTTCCGGGGGTGCCTCCTACGAGCAGTACTTC.

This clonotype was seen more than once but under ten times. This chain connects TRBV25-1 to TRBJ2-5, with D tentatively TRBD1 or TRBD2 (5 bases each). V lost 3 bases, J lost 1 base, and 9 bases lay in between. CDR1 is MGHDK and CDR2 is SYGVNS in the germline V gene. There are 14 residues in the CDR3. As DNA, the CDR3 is TGTGCCAGCAGTGATTGGGACCTCCAAGAGACCCAGTACTTC. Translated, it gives CASSDWDLQETQYF.

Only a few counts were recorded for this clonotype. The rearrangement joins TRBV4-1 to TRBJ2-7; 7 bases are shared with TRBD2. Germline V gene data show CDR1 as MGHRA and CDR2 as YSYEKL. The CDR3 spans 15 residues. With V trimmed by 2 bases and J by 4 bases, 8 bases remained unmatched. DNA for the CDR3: TGCGCCAGCAGCCAAAGCGCGGGAGAGACATACGAGCAGTACTTC. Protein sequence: CASSQSAGETYEQYF.

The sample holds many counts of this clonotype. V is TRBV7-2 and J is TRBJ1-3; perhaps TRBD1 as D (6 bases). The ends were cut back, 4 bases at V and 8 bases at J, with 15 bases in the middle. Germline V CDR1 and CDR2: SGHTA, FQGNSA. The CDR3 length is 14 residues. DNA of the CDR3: TGTGCCAGCAGCTCAGGGGACCCAGGCGACACCATATATTTT. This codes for CASSSGDPGDTIYF.

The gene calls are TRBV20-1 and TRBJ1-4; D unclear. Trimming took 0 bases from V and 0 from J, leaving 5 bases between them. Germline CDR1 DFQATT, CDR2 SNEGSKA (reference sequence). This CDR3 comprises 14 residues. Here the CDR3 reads CSARDLATNEKLFF. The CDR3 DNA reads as TGCAGTGCTAGAGATCTGGCAACTAATGAAAAACTGTTTTTT.

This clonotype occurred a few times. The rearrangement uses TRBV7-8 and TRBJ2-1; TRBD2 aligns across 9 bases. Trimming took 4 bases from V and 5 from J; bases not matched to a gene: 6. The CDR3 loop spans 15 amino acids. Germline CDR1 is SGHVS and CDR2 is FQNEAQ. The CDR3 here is CASSSLASGDNEQFF. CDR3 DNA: TGTGCCAGCAGCTCCCTGGCTAGCGGGGACAATGAGCAGTTCTTC.

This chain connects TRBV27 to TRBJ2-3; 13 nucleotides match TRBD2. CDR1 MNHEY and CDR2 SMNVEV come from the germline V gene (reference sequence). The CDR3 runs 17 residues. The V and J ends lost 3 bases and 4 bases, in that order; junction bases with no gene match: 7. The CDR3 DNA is TGTGCCAGCAGTTTTGTACGGACTAGCGGGAGCTCAGATACGCAGTATTTT. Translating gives CASSFVRTSGSSDTQYF.

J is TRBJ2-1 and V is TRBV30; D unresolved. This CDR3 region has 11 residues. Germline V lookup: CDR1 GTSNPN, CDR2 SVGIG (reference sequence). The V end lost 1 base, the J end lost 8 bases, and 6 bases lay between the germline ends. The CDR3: CAWSGSYEQFF. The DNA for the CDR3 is TGTGCCTGGAGTGGTAGCTATGAGCAGTTCTTC.

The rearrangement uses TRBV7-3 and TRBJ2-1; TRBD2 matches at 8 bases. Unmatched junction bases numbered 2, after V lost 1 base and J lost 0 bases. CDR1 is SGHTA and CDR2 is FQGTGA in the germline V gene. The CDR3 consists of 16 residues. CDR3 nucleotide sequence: TGTGCCAGCAGCTTAAAGGCGGGAGGCTCCTACAATGAGCAGTTCTTC. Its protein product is CASSLKAGGSYNEQFF.